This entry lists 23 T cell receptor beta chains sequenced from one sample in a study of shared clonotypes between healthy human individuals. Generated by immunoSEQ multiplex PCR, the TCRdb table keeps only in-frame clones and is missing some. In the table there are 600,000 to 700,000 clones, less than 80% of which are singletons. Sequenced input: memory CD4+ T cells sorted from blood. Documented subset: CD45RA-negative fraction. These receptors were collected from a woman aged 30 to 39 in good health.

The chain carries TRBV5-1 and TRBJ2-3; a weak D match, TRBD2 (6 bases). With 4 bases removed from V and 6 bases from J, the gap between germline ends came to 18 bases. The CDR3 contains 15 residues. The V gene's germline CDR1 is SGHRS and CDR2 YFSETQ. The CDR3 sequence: CASSIGTPGGDTQYF. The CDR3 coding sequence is TGCGCCAGCAGCATCGGGACTCCTGGCGGGGATACGCAGTATTTT.

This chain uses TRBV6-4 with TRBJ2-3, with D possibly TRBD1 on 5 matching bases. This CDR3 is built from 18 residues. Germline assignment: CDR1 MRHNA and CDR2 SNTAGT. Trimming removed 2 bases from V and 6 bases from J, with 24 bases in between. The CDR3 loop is CASSDVPTGLRGPDTQYF. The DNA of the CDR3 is TGTGCCAGCAGTGACGTACCTACCGGGCTTAGGGGTCCGGATACGCAGTATTTT.

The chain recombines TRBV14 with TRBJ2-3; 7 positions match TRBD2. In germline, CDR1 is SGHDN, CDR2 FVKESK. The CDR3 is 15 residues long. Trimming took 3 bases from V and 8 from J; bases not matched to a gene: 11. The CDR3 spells CASSQPGLGLGTQYF. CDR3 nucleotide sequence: TGTGCCAGCAGCCAGCCGGGCCTCGGACTAGGTACGCAGTATTTT.

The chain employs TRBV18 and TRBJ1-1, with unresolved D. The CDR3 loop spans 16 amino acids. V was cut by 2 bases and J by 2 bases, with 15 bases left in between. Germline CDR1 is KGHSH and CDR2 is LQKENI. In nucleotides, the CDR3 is TGTGCCAGCTCACCATATGGTATGCAGGAAAACACTGAAGCTTTCTTT. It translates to CASSPYGMQENTEAFF. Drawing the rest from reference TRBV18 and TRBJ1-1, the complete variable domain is NAGVMQNPRHLVRRRGQEARLRCSPMKGHSHVYWYRQLPEEGLKFMVYLQKENIIDESGMPKERFSAEFPKEGPSILRIQQVVRGDSAAYFCASSPYGMQENTEAFFGQGTRLTVV.

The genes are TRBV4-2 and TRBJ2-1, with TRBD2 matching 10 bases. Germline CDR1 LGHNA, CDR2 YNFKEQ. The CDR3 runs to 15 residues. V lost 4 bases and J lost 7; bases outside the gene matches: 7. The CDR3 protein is CASSPLAGNENEQFF. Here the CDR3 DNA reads TGTGCCAGCAGCCCACTAGCGGGAAATGAGAATGAGCAGTTCTTC.

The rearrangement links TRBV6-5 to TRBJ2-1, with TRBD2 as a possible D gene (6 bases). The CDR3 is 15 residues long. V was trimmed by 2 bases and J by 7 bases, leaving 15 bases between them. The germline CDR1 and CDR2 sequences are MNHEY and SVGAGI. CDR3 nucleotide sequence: TGTGCCAGCAGTTACGTAGAGGGAGGTTTAAATGAGCAGTTCTTC. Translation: CASSYVEGGLNEQFF.

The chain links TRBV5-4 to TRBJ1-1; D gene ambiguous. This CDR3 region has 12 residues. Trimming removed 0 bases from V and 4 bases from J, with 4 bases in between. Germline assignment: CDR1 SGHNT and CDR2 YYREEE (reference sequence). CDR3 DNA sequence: TGTGCCAGCAGCTTGGGAACCACTGAAGCTTTCTTT. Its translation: CASSLGTTEAFF. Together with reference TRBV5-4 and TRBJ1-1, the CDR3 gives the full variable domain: ETGVTQSPTHLIKTRGQQVTLRCSSQSGHNTVSWYQQALGQGPQFIFQYYREEENGRGNFPPRFSGLQFPNYSSELNVNALELDDSALYLCASSLGTTEAFFGQGTRLTVV.

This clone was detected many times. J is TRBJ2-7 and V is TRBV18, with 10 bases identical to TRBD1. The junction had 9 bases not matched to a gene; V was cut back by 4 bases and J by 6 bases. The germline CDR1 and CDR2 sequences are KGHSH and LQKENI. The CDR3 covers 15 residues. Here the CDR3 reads CASSRSGTGEAEQYF. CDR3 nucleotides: TGTGCCAGCTCACGTTCCGGGACAGGGGAGGCCGAGCAGTACTTC. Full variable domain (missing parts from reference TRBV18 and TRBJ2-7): NAGVMQNPRHLVRRRGQEARLRCSPMKGHSHVYWYRQLPEEGLKFMVYLQKENIIDESGMPKERFSAEFPKEGPSILRIQQVVRGDSAAYFCASSRSGTGEAEQYFGPGTRLTVT.

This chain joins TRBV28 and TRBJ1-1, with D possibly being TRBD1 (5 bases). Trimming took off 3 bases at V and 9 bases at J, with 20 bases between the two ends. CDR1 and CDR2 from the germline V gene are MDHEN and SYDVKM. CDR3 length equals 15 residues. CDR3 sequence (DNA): TGTGCCAGCAGTTTTGGGGGACTTCCCACTCAAAAAGCTTTCTTT. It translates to CASSFGGLPTQKAFF.

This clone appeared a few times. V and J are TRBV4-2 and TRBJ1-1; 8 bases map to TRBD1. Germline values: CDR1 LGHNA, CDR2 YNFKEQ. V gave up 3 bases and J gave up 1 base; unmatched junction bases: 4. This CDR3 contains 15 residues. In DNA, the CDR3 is TGTGCCAGCAGCCACCGGGACAGGACGAACACTGAAGCTTTCTTT. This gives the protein CASSHRDRTNTEAFF.

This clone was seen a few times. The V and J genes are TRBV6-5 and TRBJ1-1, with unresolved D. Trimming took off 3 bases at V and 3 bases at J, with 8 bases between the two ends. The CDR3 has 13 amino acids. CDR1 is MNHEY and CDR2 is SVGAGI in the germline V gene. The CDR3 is CASSYGRHTEAFF. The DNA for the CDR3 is TGTGCCAGCAGTTATGGGAGGCACACTGAAGCTTTCTTT.

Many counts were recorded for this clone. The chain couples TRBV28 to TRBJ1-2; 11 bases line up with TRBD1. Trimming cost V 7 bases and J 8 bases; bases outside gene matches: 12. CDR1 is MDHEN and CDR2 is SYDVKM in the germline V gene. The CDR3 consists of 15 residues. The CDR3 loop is CASTLQGQGGRGYTF. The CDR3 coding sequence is TGTGCCAGCACCCTTCAGGGACAGGGGGGACGAGGCTACACCTTC.

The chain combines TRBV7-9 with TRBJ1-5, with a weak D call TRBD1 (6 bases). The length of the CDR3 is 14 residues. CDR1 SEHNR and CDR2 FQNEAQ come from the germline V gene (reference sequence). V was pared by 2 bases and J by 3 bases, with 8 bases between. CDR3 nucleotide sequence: TGTGCCAGCAGCTTATCAGGGGCCAATCAGCCCCAGCATTTT. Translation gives CASSLSGANQPQHF.

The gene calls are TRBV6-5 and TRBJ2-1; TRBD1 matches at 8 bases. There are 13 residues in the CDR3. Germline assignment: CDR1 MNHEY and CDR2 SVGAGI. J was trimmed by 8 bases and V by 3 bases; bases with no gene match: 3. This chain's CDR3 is CASSYGQGHEQFF. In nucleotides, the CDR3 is TGTGCCAGCAGTTATGGACAGGGCCATGAGCAGTTCTTC.

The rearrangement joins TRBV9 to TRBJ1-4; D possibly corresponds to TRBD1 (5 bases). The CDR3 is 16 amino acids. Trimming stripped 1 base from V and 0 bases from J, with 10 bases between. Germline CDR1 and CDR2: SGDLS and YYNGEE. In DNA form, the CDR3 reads TGTGCCAGCAGCGTAAAGGGGACTGCAACTAATGAAAAACTGTTTTTT. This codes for CASSVKGTATNEKLFF. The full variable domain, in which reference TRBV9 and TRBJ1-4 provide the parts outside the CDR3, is DSGVTQTPKHLITATGQRVTLRCSPRSGDLSVYWYQQSLDQGLQFLIQYYNGEERAKGNILERFSAQQFPDLHSELNLSSLELGDSALYFCASSVKGTATNEKLFFGSGTQLSVL.

The CDR3 bases are TGTGCCAGCAGTTACGAGCGGGAGCAGAGTTACGAGCAGTACTTC. Residues: CASSYEREQSYEQYF. The V gene is TRBV6-5, the J gene TRBJ2-7, with 8 bases lining up with TRBD2. J gave up 4 bases and V 2 bases, and 7 bases lay outside the gene matches. Germline lookup yields CDR1 MNHEY and CDR2 SVGAGI. The CDR3 runs 15 residues.

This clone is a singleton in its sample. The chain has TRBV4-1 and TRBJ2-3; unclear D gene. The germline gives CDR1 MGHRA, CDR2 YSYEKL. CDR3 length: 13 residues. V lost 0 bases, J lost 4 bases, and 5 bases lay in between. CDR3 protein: CASSQDPPDTQYF. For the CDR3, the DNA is TGCGCCAGCAGCCAAGACCCCCCAGATACGCAGTATTTT.

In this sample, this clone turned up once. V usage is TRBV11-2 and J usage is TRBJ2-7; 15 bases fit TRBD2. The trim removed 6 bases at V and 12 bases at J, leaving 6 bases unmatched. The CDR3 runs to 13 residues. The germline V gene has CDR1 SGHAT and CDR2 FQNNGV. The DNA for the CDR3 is TGTGCCAGCAGGGGACTAGCGGGGGGTCGGCGGTACTTC. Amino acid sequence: CASRGLAGGRRYF.

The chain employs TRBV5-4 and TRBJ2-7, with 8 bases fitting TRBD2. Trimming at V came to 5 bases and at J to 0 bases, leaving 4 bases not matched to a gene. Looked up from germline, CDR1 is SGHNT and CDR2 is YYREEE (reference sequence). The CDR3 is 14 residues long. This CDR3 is CASRLSGGSYEQYF. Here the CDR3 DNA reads TGTGCCAGCAGGCTGAGCGGGGGCTCCTACGAGCAGTACTTC.

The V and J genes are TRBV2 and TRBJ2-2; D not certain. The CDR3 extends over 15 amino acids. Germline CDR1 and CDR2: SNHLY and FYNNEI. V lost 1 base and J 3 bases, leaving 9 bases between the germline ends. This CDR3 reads CASSEGASDTGELFF. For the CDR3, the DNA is TGTGCCAGCAGTGAAGGGGCATCGGACACCGGGGAGCTGTTTTTT. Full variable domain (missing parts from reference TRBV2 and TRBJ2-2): EPEVTQTPSHQVTQMGQEVILRCVPISNHLYFYWYRQILGQKVEFLVSFYNNEISEKSEIFDDQFSVERPDGSNFTLKIRSTKLEDSAMYFCASSEGASDTGELFFGEGSRLTVL.

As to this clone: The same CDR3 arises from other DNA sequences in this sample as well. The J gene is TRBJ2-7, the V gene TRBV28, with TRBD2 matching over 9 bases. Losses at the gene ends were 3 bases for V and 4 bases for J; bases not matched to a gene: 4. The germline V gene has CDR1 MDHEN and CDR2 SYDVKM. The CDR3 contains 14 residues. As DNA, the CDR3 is TGTGCCAGCAGTTTGGGCGGGAGGGTATACGAGCAGTACTTC. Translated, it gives CASSLGGRVYEQYF.

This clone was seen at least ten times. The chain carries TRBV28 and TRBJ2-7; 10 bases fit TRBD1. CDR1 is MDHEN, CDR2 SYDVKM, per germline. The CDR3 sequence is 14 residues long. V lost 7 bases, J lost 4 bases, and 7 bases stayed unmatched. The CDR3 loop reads CASTGQGGLYEQYF. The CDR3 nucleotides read TGTGCCAGCACCGGACAGGGGGGCCTGTACGAGCAGTACTTC.

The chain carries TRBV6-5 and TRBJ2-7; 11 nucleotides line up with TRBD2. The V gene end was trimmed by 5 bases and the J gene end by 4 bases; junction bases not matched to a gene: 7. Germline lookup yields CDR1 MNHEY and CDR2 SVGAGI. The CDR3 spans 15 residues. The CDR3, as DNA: TGTGCCAGCAGTCCGACTAGCGGGGCGAGATACGAGCAGTACTTC. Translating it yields CASSPTSGARYEQYF.